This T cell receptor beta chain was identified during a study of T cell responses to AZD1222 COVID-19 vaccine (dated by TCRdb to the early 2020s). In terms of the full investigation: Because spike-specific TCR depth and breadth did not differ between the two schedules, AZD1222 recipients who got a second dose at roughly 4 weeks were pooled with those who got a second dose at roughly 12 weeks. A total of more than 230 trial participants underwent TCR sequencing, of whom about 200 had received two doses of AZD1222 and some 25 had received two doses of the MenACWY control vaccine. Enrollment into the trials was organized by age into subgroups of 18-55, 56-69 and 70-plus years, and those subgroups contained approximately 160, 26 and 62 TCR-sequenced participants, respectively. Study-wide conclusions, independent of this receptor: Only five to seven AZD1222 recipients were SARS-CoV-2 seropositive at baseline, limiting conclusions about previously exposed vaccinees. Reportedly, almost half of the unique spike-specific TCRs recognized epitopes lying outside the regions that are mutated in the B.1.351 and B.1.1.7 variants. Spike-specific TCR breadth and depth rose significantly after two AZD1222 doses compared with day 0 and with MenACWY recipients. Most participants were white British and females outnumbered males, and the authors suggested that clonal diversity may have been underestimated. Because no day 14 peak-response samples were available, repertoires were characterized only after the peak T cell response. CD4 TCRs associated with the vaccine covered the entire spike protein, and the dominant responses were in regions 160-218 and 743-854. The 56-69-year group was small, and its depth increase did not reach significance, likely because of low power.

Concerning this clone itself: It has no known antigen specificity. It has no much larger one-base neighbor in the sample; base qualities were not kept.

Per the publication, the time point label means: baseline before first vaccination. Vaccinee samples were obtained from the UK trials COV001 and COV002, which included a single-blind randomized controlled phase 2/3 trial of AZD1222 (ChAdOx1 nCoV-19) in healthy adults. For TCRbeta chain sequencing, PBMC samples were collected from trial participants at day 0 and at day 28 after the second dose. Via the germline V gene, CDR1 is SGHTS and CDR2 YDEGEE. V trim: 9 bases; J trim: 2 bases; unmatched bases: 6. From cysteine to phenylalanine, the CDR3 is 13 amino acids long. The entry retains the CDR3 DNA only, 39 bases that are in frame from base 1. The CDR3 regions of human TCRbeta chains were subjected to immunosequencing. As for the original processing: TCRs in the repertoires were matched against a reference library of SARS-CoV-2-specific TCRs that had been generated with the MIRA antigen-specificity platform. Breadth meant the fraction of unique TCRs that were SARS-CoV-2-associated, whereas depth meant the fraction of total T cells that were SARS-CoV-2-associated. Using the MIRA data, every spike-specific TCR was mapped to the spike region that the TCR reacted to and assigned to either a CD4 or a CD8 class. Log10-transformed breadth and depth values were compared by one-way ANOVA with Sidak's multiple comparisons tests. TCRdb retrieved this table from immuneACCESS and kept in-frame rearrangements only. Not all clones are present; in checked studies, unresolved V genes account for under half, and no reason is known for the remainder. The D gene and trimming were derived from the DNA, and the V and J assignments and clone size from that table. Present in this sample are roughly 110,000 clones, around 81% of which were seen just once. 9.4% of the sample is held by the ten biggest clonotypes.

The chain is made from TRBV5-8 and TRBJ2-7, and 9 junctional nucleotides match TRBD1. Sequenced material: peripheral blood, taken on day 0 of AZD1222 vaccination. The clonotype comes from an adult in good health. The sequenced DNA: TGTGCCACCGGACAGGGGAGACCCTACGAGCAGTACTTC. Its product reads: CATGQGRPYEQYF.